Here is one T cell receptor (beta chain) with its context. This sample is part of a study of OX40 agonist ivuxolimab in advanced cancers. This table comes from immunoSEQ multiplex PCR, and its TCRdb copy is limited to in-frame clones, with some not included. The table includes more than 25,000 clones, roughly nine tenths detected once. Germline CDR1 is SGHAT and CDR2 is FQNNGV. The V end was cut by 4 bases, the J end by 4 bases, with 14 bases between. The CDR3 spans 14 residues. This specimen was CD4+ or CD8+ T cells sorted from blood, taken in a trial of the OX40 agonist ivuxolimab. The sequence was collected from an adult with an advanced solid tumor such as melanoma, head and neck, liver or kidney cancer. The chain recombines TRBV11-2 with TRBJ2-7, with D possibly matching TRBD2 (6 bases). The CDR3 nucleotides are TGTGCCAGCAGCTGGGGGGACGGTTCTTACGAGCAGTACTTC. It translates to CASSWGDGSYEQYF.